The 21 T cell receptor beta chains given below trace back to one sample, sequenced in a study of blood T cells in healthy people across ages. A second PCR of roughly 7 to 11 cycles used a sample-barcoded 5' primer and a J-beta primer mix. TCRdb ran MiXCR on the 5' RACE reads and lists one entry per CDR3 protein. The repertoire includes hundreds of thousands of distinct CDR3 sequences, more than 40% of them detected once, and roughly 19% sits in the top ten. Source material: blood. The receptors here all came from a man aged 55-75 years in good health.

In its sample, this clonotype was seen a few times. The genes are TRBV20-1 and TRBJ2-7; 8 nucleotides align to TRBD1. Germline V gives CDR1 DFQATT, CDR2 SNEGSKA (reference sequence). This CDR3 spans 12 amino acids. The trim removed 4 bases at V and 5 bases at J, leaving 4 bases unmatched. The CDR3 here is CSAIRGRDEQYF. CDR3 coding DNA: TGCAGTGCTATCAGGGGGCGCGACGAGCAGTACTTC.

The chain joins TRBV11-2 to TRBJ2-5; D gene ambiguous. The J call may be mistaken, given a closer DNA end match to TRBJ2-7. Per germline, CDR1 SGHAT and CDR2 FQNNGV. The CDR3 is made up of 15 amino acids. The CDR3: CASSFKGVLNYEQYF. Written as DNA, the CDR3 is TGTGCCAGCAGCTTTAAAGGTGTCTTGAACTACGAGCAGTACTTC.

This clonotype turned up a few times. The genes are TRBV27 and TRBJ2-1; D uncertain. V lost 2 bases and J 2 bases, leaving 13 bases between the germline ends. Per the germline V gene, CDR1 is MNHEY and CDR2 is SMNVEV (reference sequence). The CDR3 totals 16 residues. As DNA, the CDR3 is TGTGCCAGCAGTTTAAAGTTTTCAGGCCCCTACAATGAGCAGTTCTTC. It translates to CASSLKFSGPYNEQFF.

The J gene is TRBJ1-4, the V gene TRBV4-3; D not certain. Trimming left V 1 base short and J 8 bases short, with 8 bases between. This CDR3 spans 13 amino acids. Germline-derived CDR1 and CDR2 are LGHNA and YSLEER. The CDR3 reads CASSQGVGEKLFF. As DNA, the CDR3 is TGCGCCAGCAGCCAAGGAGTGGGGGAAAAACTGTTTTTT.

This chain uses TRBV10-3 with TRBJ1-6; D is perhaps TRBD1 (5 bases). CDR1 and CDR2 from the germline V gene are ENHRY and SYGVKD. This CDR3 spans 13 amino acids. Trimming removed 6 bases from V and 7 bases from J, with 10 bases in between. This CDR3 is CAISADINSPLHF. The CDR3 coding sequence is TGTGCCATCAGCGCGGACATAAATTCACCCCTCCACTTT.

In this sample, this clonotype turned up a few times. This chain uses TRBV4-1 with TRBJ1-5, with a weak D call TRBD1 (5 bases). The CDR3 contains 17 residues. Germline V gene sequence: CDR1 MGHRA, CDR2 YSYEKL. V dropped 1 base and J dropped 2 bases, with 15 bases sitting between them. The CDR3 is CASSQVTQGIGNQPQHF. The CDR3 DNA reads as TGCGCCAGCAGCCAAGTCACCCAGGGCATAGGCAATCAGCCCCAGCATTTT.

J is TRBJ2-7 and V is TRBV20-1; no reliable D call. Germline-derived CDR1 and CDR2 are DFQATT and SNEGSKA (reference sequence). CDR3 length equals 12 residues. Trimming stripped 0 bases from V and 5 bases from J, with 8 bases between. CDR3 sequence reads: CSARDINDEQYF. The CDR3, as DNA: TGCAGTGCTAGAGATATCAACGACGAGCAGTACTTC.

This sequence joins TRBV20-1 and TRBJ1-6; TRBD1 might be the D (5 bases). CDR3 length: 14 amino acids. The germline V gene encodes CDR1 DFQATT and CDR2 SNEGSKA (reference sequence). Deletions cut 6 bases from V and 8 bases from J, with 17 bases between. The CDR3 bases are TGCAGTGCCCGAGGGGCGTCCGAGGATTCACCCCTCCACTTT. Translating gives CSARGASEDSPLHF.

This clonotype has a handful of counts. The chain uses TRBV7-2 and TRBJ2-4; D is perhaps TRBD2 (7 bases). The germline V gene has CDR1 SGHTA and CDR2 FQGNSA. The CDR3 runs to 16 residues. V was pared by 5 bases and J by 3 bases, with 17 bases between. CDR3 DNA sequence: TGTGCCAGCAGCCTAGGGGGTGGGGGGGTCAAAAACATTCAGTACTTC. It yields the protein CASSLGGGGVKNIQYF.

This clonotype was observed at least ten times. The chain combines TRBV6-2 or TRBV6-3 with TRBJ1-2; D remains ambiguous. Trimming stripped 0 bases from V and 0 bases from J, with 11 bases between. The germline gives CDR1 MNHEY, CDR2 SVGEGT. The CDR3 is made up of 16 amino acids. CDR3 coding DNA: TGTGCCAGCAGTTACTCGCCACGGACTACTAACTATGGCTACACCTTC. It translates to CASSYSPRTTNYGYTF.

J is TRBJ2-1 and V is TRBV7-2; 9 nucleotides align to TRBD2. This CDR3 is built from 16 residues. V dropped 3 bases and J dropped 4; count of bases not matched to a gene: 7. Per germline, CDR1 SGHTA and CDR2 FQGNSA. CDR3 in amino acids: CASSFGAGGPYNEQFF. The CDR3 bases are TGTGCCAGCAGCTTCGGAGCGGGGGGCCCTTACAATGAGCAGTTCTTC.

This clonotype was seen a few times. The gene calls are TRBV5-1 and TRBJ1-5, with 8 bases aligning to TRBD1. The CDR3 is 14 amino acids. The V gene's germline CDR1 is SGHRS and CDR2 YFSETQ. V trimming: 4 bases; J trimming: 7 bases; junction bases outside the gene matches: 7. The CDR3 bases are TGCGCCAGCAGCGTCGCAGGGGGCCGACAGCCCCAGCATTTT. Protein product: CASSVAGGRQPQHF.

The V and J genes are TRBV20-1 and TRBJ2-2; 7 bases are a match to TRBD1. The CDR3 runs 18 residues. The germline gives CDR1 DFQATT, CDR2 SNEGSKA (reference sequence). V shed 4 bases and J 3 bases; nucleotides not matched to a gene: 17. DNA for the CDR3: TGCAGTGCTACCGACAGGGTTTCCCAGGTCTTCGACACCGGGGAGCTGTTTTTT. Translation gives CSATDRVSQVFDTGELFF.

The J gene is TRBJ1-1, the V gene TRBV9, with D unclear. The CDR3 loop spans 15 amino acids. Germline V gives CDR1 SGDLS, CDR2 YYNGEE. The V end lost 4 bases, the J end lost 1 base, and 14 bases lay between the germline ends. The CDR3, as DNA: TGTGCCAGCAGCCCCGAGGTAACGGCGAACACTGAAGCTTTCTTT. Translating gives CASSPEVTANTEAFF.

The chain has TRBV20-1 and TRBJ1-2; 7 bases are shared with TRBD1. CDR1 and CDR2 from the germline V gene are DFQATT and SNEGSKA (reference sequence). V shed 3 bases, J shed 6 bases, and the junction held 7 bases outside the gene matches. The CDR3 loop spans 13 amino acids. CDR3 coding DNA: TGCAGTGCTAGGACAGGGTCTTGGGATGGCTACACCTTC. Amino acid sequence: CSARTGSWDGYTF.

The sample holds a few counts of this clonotype. The CDR3 DNA is TGTGCCAGCAGTCACCAGGGGCTAGTTTACGAGCAGTACTTC. It codes for CASSHQGLVYEQYF. The gene calls are TRBV6-6 and TRBJ2-7, with D possibly being TRBD1 (6 bases). The germline V and J ends were trimmed by 5 bases and 4 bases, with 15 bases remaining between them. CDR3 size: 14 residues. The germline V gene has CDR1 MNHNY and CDR2 SVGAGI (reference sequence).

The gene calls are TRBV5-6 and TRBJ2-4, with D perhaps TRBD2 (6 bases). This CDR3 spans 15 amino acids. Germline-derived CDR1 and CDR2 are SGHDT and YYEEEE. V dropped 1 base and J dropped 3 bases, with 11 bases sitting between them. In DNA form, the CDR3 reads TGTGCCAGCAGCTTGACGGGAGCGGGCAAAAACATTCAGTACTTC. Translation gives CASSLTGAGKNIQYF.

This clonotype has just a few counts. The J gene is TRBJ2-3, the V gene TRBV5-1; weak D call: TRBD2 (7 bases). Trimming took off 0 bases at V and 3 bases at J, with 20 bases between the two ends. This CDR3 contains 18 residues. The germline V gene encodes CDR1 SGHRS and CDR2 YFSETQ. CDR3 amino acids: CASSLAGGHAKHTDTQYF. The DNA of the CDR3 is TGCGCCAGCAGCTTGGCGGGGGGACACGCCAAGCATACAGATACGCAGTATTTT.

V usage is TRBV7-6 and J usage is TRBJ2-3; D may be TRBD1 or TRBD2 (5 bases each). The germline V and J ends were trimmed by 5 bases and 2 bases, with 23 bases remaining between them. Germline V CDR1 and CDR2: SGHVS, FNYEAQ. CDR3 length: 18 amino acids. In DNA, the CDR3 is TGTGCCAGCAGCCCGGGAACAGGTTCCCCACTCCTCACAGATACGCAGTATTTT. Translation gives CASSPGTGSPLLTDTQYF.

V is TRBV2 and J is TRBJ2-6; maybe TRBD2 (6 bases). Germline V gives CDR1 SNHLY, CDR2 FYNNEI. Trimming removed 6 bases from V and 0 bases from J, with 12 bases in between. The CDR3 is 16 residues long. The CDR3 sequence: CASREGRPSGANVLTF. CDR3 nucleotide sequence: TGTGCCAGCAGGGAGGGACGGCCCTCTGGGGCCAACGTCCTGACTTTC.

This clonotype was detected a few times. This chain connects TRBV25-1 to TRBJ2-7; 7 bases line up with TRBD1. In germline, CDR1 is MGHDK, CDR2 SYGVNS. J lost 4 bases, V lost 4 bases, and 10 bases had no gene match. CDR3 length equals 15 residues. The DNA of the CDR3 is TGTGCCAGCAGTGCAGCCGGGACAGATGGATACGAGCAGTACTTC. Translation gives CASSAAGTDGYEQYF.